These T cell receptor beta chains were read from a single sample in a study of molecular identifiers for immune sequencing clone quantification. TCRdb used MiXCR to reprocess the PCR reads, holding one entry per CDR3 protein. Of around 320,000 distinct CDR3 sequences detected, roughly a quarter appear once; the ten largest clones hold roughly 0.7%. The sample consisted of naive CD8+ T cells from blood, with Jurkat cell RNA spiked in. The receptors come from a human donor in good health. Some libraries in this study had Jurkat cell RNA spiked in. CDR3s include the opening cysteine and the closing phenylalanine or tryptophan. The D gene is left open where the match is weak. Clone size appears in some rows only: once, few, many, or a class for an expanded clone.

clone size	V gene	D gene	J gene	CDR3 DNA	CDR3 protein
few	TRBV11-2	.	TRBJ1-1	TGTGCCAGCAACCAAGTAGGACAGTTTGACACTGAAGCTTTCTTT	CASNQVGQFDTEAFF
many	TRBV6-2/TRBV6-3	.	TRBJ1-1	TGTGCCAGCACTTCAAGGGGGTTGTGGACTGAAGCTTTCTTT	CASTSRGLWTEAFF
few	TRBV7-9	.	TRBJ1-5	TGTGCCAGCAGCCTCGAGGGGGTTCAGCCCCAGCATTTT	CASSLEGVQPQHF
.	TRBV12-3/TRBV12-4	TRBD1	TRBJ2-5	TGTGCCAGCAGCCCAAATACAGGGGCGGAGACCCAGTACTTC	CASSPNTGAETQYF
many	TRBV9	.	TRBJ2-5	TGTGCCAGCAGCGCCGACGGACTAAATCAAGAGACCCAGTACTTC	CASSADGLNQETQYF
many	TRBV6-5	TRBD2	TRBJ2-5	TGTGCCAGCACCCCCCTGGGGGGGCAAGAGACCCAGTACTTC	CASTPLGGQETQYF
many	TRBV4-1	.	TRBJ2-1	TGCGCCAGCAGCCAAGATTTTAAAGGGGCTGAGCAGTTCTTC	CASSQDFKGAEQFF
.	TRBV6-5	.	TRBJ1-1	TGTGCCAGCAGCCAGGGAGGGTTGGGGACTTTCTTT	CASSQGGLGTFF
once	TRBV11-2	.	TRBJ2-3	TGTGCCAGCAGCCCCCCTCTGGGGGGAAGAGCTACGCAGTATTTT	CASSPPLGGRATQYF
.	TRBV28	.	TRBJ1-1	TGTGCCAGCAGTTTAAATGTACTGAACACTGAAGCTTTCTTT	CASSLNVLNTEAFF
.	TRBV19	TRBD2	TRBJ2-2	TGTGCCAGTAGTACCGCCCGGACTAGCGGGAGCTATACCGGGGAGCTGTTTTTT	CASSTARTSGSYTGELFF
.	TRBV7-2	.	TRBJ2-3	TGTGCCAGCAGCTTAGTTGGCGCTGGCACAGATACGCAGTATTTT	CASSLVGAGTDTQYF
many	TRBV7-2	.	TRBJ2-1	TGTGCCAGCAGCTTAGGGACTGCATATGAGCAGTTCTTC	CASSLGTAYEQFF
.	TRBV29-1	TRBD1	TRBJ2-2	TGCGGCGGGACAGGGGGGGCCGCTGGGGGGCGGTTTTTT	CGGTGGAAGGRFF
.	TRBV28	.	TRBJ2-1	TGTGCCAGCAGTTTTTTGCGGTCCTACAATGAGCAGTTCTTC	CASSFLRSYNEQFF
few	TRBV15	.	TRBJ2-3	TGTGCCACCAGCGGCGGGACCTTGGGCACAGATACGCAGTATTTT	CATSGGTLGTDTQYF